This T cell receptor (beta chain) was sequenced in a study of blood T cell repertoires in COVID-19. Study-wide background: T cells, B-cell-depleted T cells, or PBMCs provided the cDNA or gDNA that served as material.

This clone has only a few counts. Per germline, CDR1 KGHDR and CDR2 SFDVKD. The CDR3 spans 17 residues. V was cut by 3 bases and J by 0 bases, with 14 bases left in between. Produced via immunoSEQ multiplex PCR; TCRdb's table is partial and in-frame only. The sample lists 250,000 to 300,000 clones, under 95% occurring once. The clonotype was recovered from a woman in her forties with acute COVID-19. The V and J genes are TRBV24-1 and TRBJ1-5, with a tentative D call TRBD1 (6 bases). The specimen sequenced was PBMCs or T cells enriched from blood (not recorded which). CDR3: CATSDPIDRYSNQPQHF. The CDR3 DNA is TGTGCCACCAGTGATCCAATAGACAGGTATAGCAATCAGCCCCAGCATTTT.